A selection of T cell receptor beta chains follows, all from one sample in a study of Ad26.COV2.S vaccination and SARS-CoV-2 variants. The repertoire was sequenced with immunoSEQ multiplex PCR; TCRdb's copy has only in-frame clones and lacks some. The sample records about 350,000 clones, approximately 90% being singletons. The source was peripheral blood, collected after recovery from COVID-19. These receptors were collected from a human donor who had recovered from COVID-19. CDR3s include the opening cysteine and the closing phenylalanine or tryptophan.

>TRBV13|TRBJ2-3
CASSFRGQDTQYF
>TRBV6-6|TRBJ1-5
CASSYEPPQHF
>TRBV7-9|TRBJ2-4
CASSLMSLAGVNIQYF
>TRBV27|TRBJ2-7
CASSQGQAYEQYF
>TRBV7-9|TRBJ2-2
CASSSGGSGELFF
>TRBV7-9|TRBJ1-2
CASSPRLNYGYTF
>TRBV10-1|TRBJ1-1
CASSERVTGLWAEAFF
>TRBV6-5|TRBJ2-7
CASSSPTRGRVLYF
>TRBV6-5|TRBJ1-3
CASRLTGSGNTIYF
>TRBV2|TRBJ1-6
CASSDYDNSPLHF